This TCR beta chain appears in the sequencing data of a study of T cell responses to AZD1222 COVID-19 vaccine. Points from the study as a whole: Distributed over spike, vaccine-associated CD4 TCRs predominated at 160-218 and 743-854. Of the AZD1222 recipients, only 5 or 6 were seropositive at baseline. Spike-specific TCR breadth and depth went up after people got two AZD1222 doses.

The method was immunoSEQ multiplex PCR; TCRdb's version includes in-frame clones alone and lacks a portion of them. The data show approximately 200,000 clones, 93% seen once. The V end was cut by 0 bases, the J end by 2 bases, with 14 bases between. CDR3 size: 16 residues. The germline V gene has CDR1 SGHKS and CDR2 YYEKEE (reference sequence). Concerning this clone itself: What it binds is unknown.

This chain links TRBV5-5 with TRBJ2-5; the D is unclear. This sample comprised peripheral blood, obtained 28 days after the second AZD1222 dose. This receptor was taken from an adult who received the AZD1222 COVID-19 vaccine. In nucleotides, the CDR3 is TGTGCCAGCAGCTTGGCCGGCGTCAGCTATCAAGAGACCCAGTACTTC. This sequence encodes CASSLAGVSYQETQYF.